This TCR beta chain was recovered during a study of Ad26.COV2.S vaccination and SARS-CoV-2 variants. Study at large: Intramuscular Ad26.COV2.S at 5x10^10 or 1x10^11 viral particles.

Method: immunoSEQ multiplex PCR; TCRdb's copy keeps in-frame clones and lacks some. The sample has about 350,000 clones; around 83% are singletons. The treatment: some 20 received Ad26.COV2.S at low or high dose, single or two shots; about five received placebo; per-sample allocation not given. Sampling was done on day 63 after the first vaccine or placebo injection. Trimming removed 6 bases at V and 1 base at J, with 13 bases between. This CDR3 comprises 15 residues. Looked up from germline, CDR1 is SGHTA and CDR2 is FQGNSA. The sequencing used peripheral blood, collected in a trial of Ad26.COV2.S vaccine versus placebo. This clonotype was sampled from a person aged 18-65 years who received the Ad26.COV2.S COVID-19 vaccine or a placebo. The chain couples TRBV7-2 to TRBJ1-5; weak D call: TRBD1 (6 bases). The CDR3 loop is CASSFVTGSNQPQHF. CDR3 coding DNA: TGTGCCAGCAGTTTCGTAACAGGGAGCAATCAGCCCCAGCATTTT.